The rows below give T cell receptor beta chains drawn from one sample of a study of neoadjuvant anti-PD-1 for oral cavity cancer. Here immunoSEQ multiplex PCR was the method, and the copy in TCRdb shows in-frame clones only, minus some. The table shows about 79,000 clones, with approximately 82% occurring only once. Here the sequenced sample was PBMCs, taken before nivolumab (anti-PD-1) treatment. Receptors were obtained from a person aged 35 to 85 with oral cavity squamous cell carcinoma. Each CDR3 is given with its conserved first and last residue. The order of the fields is CDR3 DNA, CDR3 protein, V gene, J gene, D gene, clone size. A D gene is named only where the DNA matches it firmly. Expanded clones are given a class, and other clones once, few, many or no size at all.

TGTGCCAGCAGCTTAGGGTTAGCGGTCTACAATGAGCAGTTCTTC	CASSLGLAVYNEQFF	TRBV7-8	TRBJ2-1	.	.
TGCGCCAGCAGCCCCCCCCATTCCCTCTACGAGCAGTACTTC	CASSPPHSLYEQYF	TRBV5-1	TRBJ2-7	.	few
TGTGCCAGCAGTTTCCAGCAGAGAAACTATGGCTACACCTTC	CASSFQQRNYGYTF	TRBV27	TRBJ1-2	.	.
TGTGCCAGCAGTTACGAGGGTAGCAATCAGCCCCAGCATTTT	CASSYEGSNQPQHF	TRBV6-5	TRBJ1-5	.	.
TGTGCCACCAGCAGAGCCACGTTCCGGGACAGCTACGAGCAGTACTTC	CATSRATFRDSYEQYF	TRBV15	TRBJ2-7	TRBD1	.
TGTGCCAGCACCCAGGGTGCCTATGGCTACACCTTC	CASTQGAYGYTF	TRBV28	TRBJ1-2	.	.
TGTGCCAGCAGCCCAACAGGGAGAAACTATGGCTACACCTTC	CASSPTGRNYGYTF	TRBV13	TRBJ1-2	.	.
TGTGCCAGCAGCCCCAGGGGGAACTATGGCTACACCTTC	CASSPRGNYGYTF	TRBV5-8	TRBJ1-2	TRBD1	few
TGTGCCAGTAGTATAGGCCCCTCGGGGGCAACTGGGGCCAACGTCCTGACTTTC	CASSIGPSGATGANVLTF	TRBV19	TRBJ2-6	.	few
TGTGCCAGCAGTTACCTCTTGGTTTATGGCTACACCTTC	CASSYLLVYGYTF	TRBV6-6	TRBJ1-2	.	.
TGTGCCAGCAGCCCACATAGGGGATATTCCTACGAGCAGTACTTC	CASSPHRGYSYEQYF	TRBV7-9	TRBJ2-7	.	.
TGTGCCAGCAGTTTAAGAAGTTCTGTCTCCCAACTGTTTTTT	CASSLRSSVSQLFF	TRBV28	TRBJ1-4	.	.
TGTGCCTGGGATAGCTCTGGGGCCAACGTCCTGACTTTC	CAWDSSGANVLTF	TRBV30	TRBJ2-6	.	.
TGTGCCAGCAGGGGTATTGGCGCGGAGTACAATGAGCAGTTCTTC	CASRGIGAEYNEQFF	TRBV9	TRBJ2-1	.	.
TGTGCCAGCAGCTTAGGGACAGGGGACACCGGGGAGCTGTTTTTT	CASSLGTGDTGELFF	TRBV7-7	TRBJ2-2	TRBD1	.
TGTGCCAGCAGCTCCTCGGGGACACACTCTGGGGCCAACGTCCTGACTTTC	CASSSSGTHSGANVLTF	TRBV7-3	TRBJ2-6	.	.
TGTGCCAGCAGCTTTGGTGTGAGGACAGGGATGGGACAGCCCCAGCATTTT	CASSFGVRTGMGQPQHF	TRBV7-8	TRBJ1-5	TRBD1	.
TGTGCCAGCGGGGCGGGGGGGCCTGTTGGCACAGATACGCAGTATTTT	CASGAGGPVGTDTQYF	TRBV5-4	TRBJ2-3	TRBD2	.
TGTGCCAGCAGCCCCCATTTACGGCACTACGAGCAGTACTTC	CASSPHLRHYEQYF	TRBV9	TRBJ2-7	.	.
TGTGCCAGCAGTTATTCCGTTCGGGGTTACGAGCAGTACTTC	CASSYSVRGYEQYF	TRBV2	TRBJ2-7	.	.
TGCGCCAGCAGCGGAATGGGCGTGAACACTGAAGCTTTCTTT	CASSGMGVNTEAFF	TRBV5-1	TRBJ1-1	.	once
TGTGCCAGCAGCTTCCACTACGAGCAGTACTTC	CASSFHYEQYF	TRBV7-9	TRBJ2-7	.	.
TGCAGCGTTGAAAGGGTCGGGGAGACCCAGTACTTC	CSVERVGETQYF	TRBV29-1	TRBJ2-5	.	.
TGTGCCAGCAGTTCCGGACAGGGGGCGGAAGGCTACACCTTC	CASSSGQGAEGYTF	TRBV28	TRBJ1-2	TRBD1	.
TGTGCCAGTAGTCCGACCGGGGGCCTGTACTACGAGCAGTACTTC	CASSPTGGLYYEQYF	TRBV19	TRBJ2-7	.	.
TGCGCCAGCAGCCAGAGACTTGTGGGTTATGGCTACACCTTC	CASSQRLVGYGYTF	TRBV4-1	TRBJ1-2	.	.
TGTGCCAGCAGCGGGACAGGGGCCGGGGAGCTGTTTTTT	CASSGTGAGELFF	TRBV5-6	TRBJ2-2	TRBD1	.
TGTGCCAGCAGTTTAAAATTAGCCGGGCCTCCGACAGGGCGAACCTACGAGCAGTACTTC	CASSLKLAGPPTGRTYEQYF	TRBV28	TRBJ2-7	TRBD1	.
TGTGCCAGCAGCCCTTACCCTAAAGGGGGTGAGCAGTTCTTC	CASSPYPKGGEQFF	TRBV11-3	TRBJ2-1	.	.
TGTGCCAGCAGCTGGGGGATGGGGAACCAAGAGACCCAGTACTTC	CASSWGMGNQETQYF	TRBV11-2	TRBJ2-5	.	.
TGCGCCAGCAGCCTTACTAGAGGGTCAGATACGCAGTATTTT	CASSLTRGSDTQYF	TRBV10-1	TRBJ2-3	.	.
TGTGCCAGCAGCTTGGTCGGGGCCGGCACAGATACGCAGTATTTT	CASSLVGAGTDTQYF	TRBV5-6	TRBJ2-3	.	.
TGCGCCAGCAGCTTGGCGTACGATAGTGAAGCTTTCTTT	CASSLAYDSEAFF	TRBV5-1	TRBJ1-1	.	.
TGTGCCAGCAGGAGGCGGGCCCCAAGCTCCTACAATGAGCAGTTCTTC	CASRRRAPSSYNEQFF	TRBV9	TRBJ2-1	.	.
TGTGCCAGCAGTTTCTCGGCGGATAGCAATCAGCCCCAGCATTTT	CASSFSADSNQPQHF	TRBV27	TRBJ1-5	.	.
TGTGCCTGGAGTAAGGGAAACAGGGGGCGTCCCGGGGAGCTGTTTTTT	CAWSKGNRGRPGELFF	TRBV30	TRBJ2-2	TRBD1	.
TGCGCCAGCAGCTTGGGGAGATATAACACTGAAGCTTTCTTT	CASSLGRYNTEAFF	TRBV5-1	TRBJ1-1	.	.
TGCGCCAGCAGCGGTGAGTGGCTGGTGGACGAGCAGTACTTC	CASSGEWLVDEQYF	TRBV5-1	TRBJ2-7	.	once
TGCGCCAGCAGCCGCCCGGGACAGCGCACTGAAGCTTTCTTT	CASSRPGQRTEAFF	TRBV4-1	TRBJ1-1	TRBD1	.
TGCAGCGGGATTCGACAGTTGGACACTGAAGCTTTCTTT	CSGIRQLDTEAFF	TRBV29-1	TRBJ1-1	.	.
TGTGCCAGTAGTTTACAGGGGGCTCTAACTGAAGCTTTCTTT	CASSLQGALTEAFF	TRBV19	TRBJ1-1	TRBD1	.
TGTGCCAGCAGCTTAGCAGGGGGGTCGTTGGTTACTGAAGCTTTCTTT	CASSLAGGSLVTEAFF	TRBV7-3	TRBJ1-1	TRBD1	few
TGCGCCAGCAGCCAAGGGGCACTTCGGCCAAGGGGTTCTGGGGCCAACGTCCTGACTTTC	CASSQGALRPRGSGANVLTF	TRBV4-1	TRBJ2-6	.	.
TGTGCCCTCAAGACGAGGATTGGTCAGCCCCAGCATTTT	CALKTRIGQPQHF	TRBV2	TRBJ1-5	.	.
TGTGCCAGCAGTTTAGCATGGCGGGGTGGGGCCAACGTCCTGACTTTC	CASSLAWRGGANVLTF	TRBV28	TRBJ2-6	.	.
TGTGCCAGCAGTCCCCAGGGGACATTCTTTGGCTACACCTTC	CASSPQGTFFGYTF	TRBV27	TRBJ1-2	.	.
TGTGCCAGCACCGGAGGCAGGCAGGGCTGGGGGACTGAAGCTTTCTTT	CASTGGRQGWGTEAFF	TRBV2	TRBJ1-1	.	.
TGCAGCGTTGAAGAGCGGGGCTGGGCGGACTATGGCTACACCTTC	CSVEERGWADYGYTF	TRBV29-1	TRBJ1-2	.	few
TGTGCCAGTAGACTGACTAGCGGGAGTAGAAACATTCAGTACTTC	CASRLTSGSRNIQYF	TRBV19	TRBJ2-4	TRBD2	few
TGTGCCAGCAGGGGACAGGGGTTCTATGGCTACACCTTC	CASRGQGFYGYTF	TRBV2	TRBJ1-2	TRBD1	.
TGCGCCAGCAGCCAGGCCTACCAAGAGACCCAGTACTTC	CASSQAYQETQYF	TRBV4-1	TRBJ2-5	.	.
TGCAGTGCTAGGGGGGACACTGAAGCTTTCTTT	CSARGDTEAFF	TRBV20-1	TRBJ1-1	.	.
TGTGCCAGTAGTATAAGGGACAGGGTAAATCTAGCCAAAAACATTCAGTACTTC	CASSIRDRVNLAKNIQYF	TRBV19	TRBJ2-4	TRBD1	.
TGTGCCACGTCCGAGCAAACAGGGTTTAATGAAAAACTGTTTTTT	CATSEQTGFNEKLFF	TRBV15	TRBJ1-4	.	.
TGCGCCAGCAGCTTATCGGAGACAGGGCCATCGCACGAGCAGTACTTC	CASSLSETGPSHEQYF	TRBV5-1	TRBJ2-7	TRBD1	.
TGTGCCAGCATTACACGTAACACTGAAGCTTTCTTT	CASITRNTEAFF	TRBV28	TRBJ1-1	.	.
TGCGCCAGCAGCCCGGGACAAGGTCTGGCTGAAGCTTTCTTT	CASSPGQGLAEAFF	TRBV5-1	TRBJ1-1	.	.
TGTGCCAGCAGCCGGGGACTAGCGGGCCACAATGAGCAGTTCTTC	CASSRGLAGHNEQFF	TRBV11-2	TRBJ2-1	TRBD2	.
TGTGCCAGCAGCCTCCCGGCAGGGAAGGCCAAAAACATTCAGTACTTC	CASSLPAGKAKNIQYF	TRBV7-9	TRBJ2-4	.	.
TGTGCCAGCAGCTCCCGGGACAGGGTACGCGAGCAGTACTTC	CASSSRDRVREQYF	TRBV5-4	TRBJ2-7	TRBD1	.